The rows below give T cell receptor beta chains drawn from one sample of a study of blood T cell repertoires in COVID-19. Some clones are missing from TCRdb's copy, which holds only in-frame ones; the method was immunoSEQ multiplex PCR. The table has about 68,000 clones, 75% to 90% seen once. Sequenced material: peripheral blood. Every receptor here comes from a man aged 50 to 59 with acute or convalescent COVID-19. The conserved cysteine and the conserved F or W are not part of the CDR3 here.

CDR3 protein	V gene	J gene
ATSREKTTGVETQY	TRBV15	TRBJ2-5
ASSYGRGTNEKLF	TRBV6-5	TRBJ1-4
ASSFDRGHEQY	TRBV7-2	TRBJ2-7
ASSLVGRTGVLASYEQY	TRBV7-2	TRBJ2-7
ASSPGARGQETQY	TRBV11-3	TRBJ2-5
ASKRQAVLYEQY	TRBV27	TRBJ2-7
SVAPSSTGELF	TRBV29-1	TRBJ2-2
ASSIGNPTGSYSLGEQY	TRBV5-1	TRBJ2-7
ASSYSHGTGGINEKLF	TRBV6-2/TRBV6-3	TRBJ1-4
ASTMEAVFSISGANVLT	TRBV19	TRBJ2-6
ASSLGTASTDTQY	TRBV11-2	TRBJ2-3
SVEPSLAGKSLQF	TRBV29-1	TRBJ2-1
ASKGQPNTEAF	TRBV10-2	TRBJ1-1
ASSLGQGLVGELF	TRBV5-1	TRBJ2-2